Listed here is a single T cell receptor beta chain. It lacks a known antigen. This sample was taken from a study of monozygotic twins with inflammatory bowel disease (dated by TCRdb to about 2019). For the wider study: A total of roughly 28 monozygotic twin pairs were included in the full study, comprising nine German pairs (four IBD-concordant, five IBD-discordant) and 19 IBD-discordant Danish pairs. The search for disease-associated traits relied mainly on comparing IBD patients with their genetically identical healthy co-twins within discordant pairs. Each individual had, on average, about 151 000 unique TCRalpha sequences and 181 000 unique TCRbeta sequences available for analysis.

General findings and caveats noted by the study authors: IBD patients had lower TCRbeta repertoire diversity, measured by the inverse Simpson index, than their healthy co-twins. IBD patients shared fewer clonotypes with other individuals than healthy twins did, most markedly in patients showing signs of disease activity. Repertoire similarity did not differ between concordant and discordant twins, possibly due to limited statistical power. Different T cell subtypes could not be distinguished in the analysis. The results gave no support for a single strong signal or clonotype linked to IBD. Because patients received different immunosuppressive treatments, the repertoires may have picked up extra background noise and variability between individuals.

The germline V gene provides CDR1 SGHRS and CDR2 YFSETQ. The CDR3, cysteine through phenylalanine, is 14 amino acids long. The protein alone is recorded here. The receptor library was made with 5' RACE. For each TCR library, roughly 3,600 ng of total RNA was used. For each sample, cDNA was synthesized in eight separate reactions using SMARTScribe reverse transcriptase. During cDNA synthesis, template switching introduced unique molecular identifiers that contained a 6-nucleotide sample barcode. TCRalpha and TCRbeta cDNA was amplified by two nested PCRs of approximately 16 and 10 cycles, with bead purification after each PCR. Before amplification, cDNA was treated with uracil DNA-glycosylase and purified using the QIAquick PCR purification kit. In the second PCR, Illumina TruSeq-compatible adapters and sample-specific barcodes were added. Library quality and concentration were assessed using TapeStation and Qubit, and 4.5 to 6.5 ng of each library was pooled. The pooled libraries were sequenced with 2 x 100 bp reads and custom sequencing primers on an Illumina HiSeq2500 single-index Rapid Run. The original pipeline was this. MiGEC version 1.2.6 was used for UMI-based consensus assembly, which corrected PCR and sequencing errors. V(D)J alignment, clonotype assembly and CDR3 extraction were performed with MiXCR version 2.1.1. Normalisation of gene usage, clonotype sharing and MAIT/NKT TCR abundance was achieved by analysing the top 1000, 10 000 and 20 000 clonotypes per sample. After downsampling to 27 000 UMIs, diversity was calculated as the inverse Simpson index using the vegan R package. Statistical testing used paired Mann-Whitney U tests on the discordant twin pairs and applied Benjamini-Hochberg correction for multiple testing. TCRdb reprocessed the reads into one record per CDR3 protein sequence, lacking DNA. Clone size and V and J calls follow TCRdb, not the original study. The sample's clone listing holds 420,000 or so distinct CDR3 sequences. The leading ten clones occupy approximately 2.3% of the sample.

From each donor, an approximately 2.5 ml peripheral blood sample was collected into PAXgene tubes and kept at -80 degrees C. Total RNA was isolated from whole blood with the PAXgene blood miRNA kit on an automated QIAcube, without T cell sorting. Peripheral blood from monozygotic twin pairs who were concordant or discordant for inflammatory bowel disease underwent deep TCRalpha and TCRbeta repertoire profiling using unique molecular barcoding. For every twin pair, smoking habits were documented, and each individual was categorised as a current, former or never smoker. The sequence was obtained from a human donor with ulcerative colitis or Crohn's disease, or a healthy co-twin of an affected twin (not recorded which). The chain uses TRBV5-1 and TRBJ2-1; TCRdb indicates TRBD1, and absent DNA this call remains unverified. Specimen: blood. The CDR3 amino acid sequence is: CASSEPSRGDEQFF.